These T cell receptor beta chains were read from a single sample in a study of cytomegalovirus exposure and HLA in healthy donors. Profiled with immunoSEQ multiplex PCR; TCRdb holds only in-frame clones, not every one. The sample table includes some 150,000 clones. What was sequenced was PBMCs. All receptors come from a woman aged 18-29 years in good health and CMV-seronegative. Each CDR3 is given with its conserved first and last residue. Fields, in order: D gene, V gene, J gene, CDR3 protein, CDR3 DNA. The D gene is left open where the match is weak.

NA	TRBV29-1	TRBJ1-2	CSVESTGLGGYTF	TGCAGCGTTGAAAGCACAGGTCTAGGCGGCTACACCTTC
NA	TRBV6-6	TRBJ1-1	CASSYEGTTEAFF	TGTGCCAGCAGTTACGAGGGGACAACTGAAGCTTTCTTT
NA	TRBV6-5	TRBJ1-3	CASSGLMPGNTIYF	TGTGCCAGCAGTGGCCTGATGCCTGGAAACACCATATATTTT
TRBD1	TRBV28	TRBJ2-7	CASSYPGQAGYEQYF	TGTGCCAGCAGTTACCCGGGACAGGCAGGATACGAGCAGTACTTC
TRBD1	TRBV7-9	TRBJ1-5	CASSFGGDRAQHF	TGTGCCAGCAGCTTTGGTGGGGACAGAGCCCAGCATTTT
NA	TRBV6-1	TRBJ2-3	CASSDRTSTDTQYF	TGTGCCAGCAGTGACAGGACTAGCACAGATACGCAGTATTTT
NA	TRBV7-2	TRBJ2-5	CASSTREFSKTQYF	TGTGCCAGCAGCACCCGCGAGTTTTCGAAGACCCAGTACTTC
NA	TRBV7-8	TRBJ2-5	CASSLDSGSGETQYF	TGTGCCAGCAGCTTAGATTCAGGGAGCGGGGAGACCCAGTACTTC
TRBD1	TRBV9	TRBJ2-7	CASSVDGTGVGEQYF	TGTGCCAGCAGCGTAGACGGGACAGGGGTTGGCGAGCAGTACTTC
TRBD1	TRBV6-5	TRBJ1-1	CASSYRGRNTEAFF	TGTGCCAGCAGTTACAGGGGGCGGAACACTGAAGCTTTCTTT
TRBD2	TRBV7-3	TRBJ2-2	CASSLSGTRENTGELFF	TGTGCCAGCAGCTTATCTGGGACTAGGGAAAACACCGGGGAGCTGTTTTTT
TRBD1	TRBV5-6	TRBJ2-1	CASSSGQGYPPEQFF	TGTGCCAGCAGCTCCGGACAGGGTTATCCCCCTGAGCAGTTCTTC
NA	TRBV10-3	TRBJ2-5	CAISESGGHETQYF	TGTGCCATCAGTGAGTCGGGCGGGCATGAGACCCAGTACTTC
TRBD1	TRBV2	TRBJ2-1	CASRRQGMDNEQFF	TGTGCCAGCAGGAGACAGGGGATGGACAATGAGCAGTTCTTC
TRBD2	TRBV9	TRBJ2-7	CASSVGGRTSYEQYF	TGTGCCAGCAGCGTAGGCGGGAGGACGTCCTACGAGCAGTACTTC
NA	TRBV10-1	TRBJ1-5	CASRDRGGQPQHF	TGCGCCAGCAGAGATAGGGGGGGTCAGCCCCAGCATTTT
NA	TRBV4-3	TRBJ2-6	CASSQALLSSGANVLTF	TGCGCCAGCAGCCAAGCTCTTCTAAGCTCTGGGGCCAACGTCCTGACTTTC
NA	TRBV5-4	TRBJ2-5	CASSWGGARTETQYF	TGTGCCAGCAGCTGGGGCGGGGCCCGTACAGAGACCCAGTACTTC
TRBD2	TRBV9	TRBJ2-3	CASSVNGRDTDTQYF	TGTGCCAGCAGCGTAAACGGGAGGGACACAGATACGCAGTATTTT
TRBD2	TRBV6-6	TRBJ2-1	CASGLGLSYNEQFF	TGTGCCAGCGGACTAGGCCTCTCCTACAATGAGCAGTTCTTC
TRBD2	TRBV5-6	TRBJ2-2	CASSFFTSGSRNTGELFF	TGTGCCAGCAGCTTCTTTACTAGCGGGAGTCGAAACACCGGGGAGCTGTTTTTT
NA	TRBV19	TRBJ1-3	CASRPQGTGNTIYF	TGTGCCAGTAGGCCACAGGGTACTGGAAACACCATATATTTT
TRBD1	TRBV19	TRBJ1-5	CASSIWAGGMSNQPQHF	TGTGCCAGTAGTATTTGGGCAGGGGGCATGAGCAATCAGCCCCAGCATTTT
TRBD2	TRBV7-9	TRBJ2-1	CASSPQFRLAGGPHNEQFF	TGTGCCAGCAGCCCCCAATTCCGATTAGCGGGAGGGCCCCACAATGAGCAGTTCTTC
TRBD2	TRBV28	TRBJ2-1	CASTPTSGVAYRFF	TGTGCCAGCACCCCAACTAGCGGGGTGGCTTATCGGTTCTTC
TRBD1	TRBV5-1	TRBJ2-4	CASSLTGGSKNIQYF	TGCGCCAGCAGCTTGACAGGGGGCTCCAAAAACATTCAGTACTTC
NA	TRBV11-3	TRBJ1-2	CASSPRAQGHGYTF	TGTGCCAGCAGCCCCAGGGCACAGGGCCATGGCTACACCTTC
TRBD1	TRBV2	TRBJ1-5	CASSVGQGATPQHF	TGTGCCAGCAGTGTCGGACAGGGGGCAACGCCCCAGCATTTT
NA	TRBV19	TRBJ2-1	CASSILGVNEQFF	TGTGCCAGTAGTATATTAGGGGTAAATGAGCAGTTCTTC
TRBD2	TRBV9	TRBJ2-1	CASSGGLAGGVEQFF	TGTGCCAGCAGCGGGGGACTAGCGGGAGGGGTTGAGCAGTTCTTC
TRBD1	TRBV4-2	TRBJ2-5	CASSRRQGLETQYF	TGTGCCAGCAGCCGTAGACAGGGCCTAGAGACCCAGTACTTC
NA	TRBV5-1	TRBJ2-1	CASSAVASGGGEQFF	TGCGCCAGCAGCGCTGTAGCTAGTGGGGGAGGAGAGCAGTTCTTC
TRBD2	TRBV27	TRBJ2-1	CASSLSLAGRNEQFF	TGTGCCAGCAGTTTATCGCTAGCGGGGCGCAATGAGCAGTTCTTC
NA	TRBV4-1	TRBJ2-5	CASSQAGVRGETQYF	TGCGCCAGCAGCCAGGCGGGAGTCAGGGGAGAGACCCAGTACTTC
TRBD2	TRBV5-1	TRBJ2-5	CASSPGLAGYQETQYF	TGCGCCAGCAGCCCGGGACTAGCGGGGTACCAAGAGACCCAGTACTTC
NA	TRBV7-2	TRBJ2-5	CASSLGSPGETQYF	TGTGCCAGCAGCTTAGGCTCGCCGGGGGAGACCCAGTACTTC
NA	TRBV5-6	TRBJ1-2	CASSLEAGARGYTF	TGTGCCAGCAGCTTGGAGGCGGGGGCGAGAGGCTACACCTTC
TRBD2	TRBV9	TRBJ2-1	CASSPSGGYNEQFF	TGTGCCAGCAGCCCTAGCGGAGGCTACAATGAGCAGTTCTTC
TRBD2	TRBV27	TRBJ2-6	CASSFAGGSGANVLTF	TGTGCCAGCAGTTTCGCGGGAGGATCTGGGGCCAACGTCCTGACTTTC
TRBD2	TRBV11-2	TRBJ2-5	CASSLGRRLAGTETQYF	TGTGCCAGCAGCTTAGGGAGGCGTCTAGCGGGAACGGAGACCCAGTACTTC
NA	TRBV16	TRBJ2-3	CASSPPRQTRRDTQYF	TGTGCCAGCAGCCCACCAAGACAAACTAGGAGAGATACGCAGTATTTT
TRBD1	TRBV5-1	TRBJ2-6	CASSLGGTADSGANVLTF	TGCGCCAGCAGCTTGGGTGGGACAGCGGACTCTGGGGCCAACGTCCTGACTTTC
NA	TRBV19	TRBJ1-3	CASSMVTASGNTIYF	TGTGCCAGTAGTATGGTTACAGCCTCTGGAAACACCATATATTTT
TRBD2	TRBV11-2	TRBJ2-2	CASSGDGGTGELFF	TGTGCCAGCAGCGGGGACGGGGGGACCGGGGAGCTGTTTTTT
TRBD2	TRBV6-1	TRBJ2-3	CASRGLAGSTDTQYF	TGTGCCAGCAGAGGACTAGCAGGAAGCACAGATACGCAGTATTTT
NA	TRBV6-5	TRBJ1-1	CASRNRESTETFF	TGTGCCAGCAGGAACAGGGAGTCCACTGAAACTTTCTTT
TRBD1	TRBV5-6	TRBJ1-3	CASSPGTVGNTIYF	TGTGCCAGCAGCCCCGGGACAGTAGGAAACACCATATATTTT
NA	TRBV5-6	TRBJ2-4	CASSLRGPGKNIQYF	TGTGCCAGCAGCTTACGGGGTCCAGGAAAAAACATTCAGTACTTC
TRBD2	TRBV19	TRBJ2-1	CASSTSSGRQDEQFF	TGTGCCAGTAGTACCTCTAGCGGGAGACAGGATGAGCAGTTCTTC
NA	TRBV4-1	TRBJ1-6	CASSQGPPGDSPLHF	TGCGCCAGCAGCCAAGGCCCTCCAGGGGATTCACCCCTCCACTTT
TRBD2	TRBV4-1	TRBJ2-5	CASSHLAGGGETQYF	TGCGCCAGCAGCCACCTAGCGGGAGGTGGTGAGACCCAGTACTTC
NA	TRBV6-5	TRBJ1-5	CASSGGYSNQPQHF	TGTGCCAGCAGTGGGGGGTATAGCAATCAGCCCCAGCATTTT
TRBD1	TRBV10-1	TRBJ2-2	CASSTTGGTGELFF	TGCGCCAGCAGTACAACAGGGGGCACCGGGGAGCTGTTTTTT
TRBD2	TRBV5-6	TRBJ2-1	CASSSGSTNEQFF	TGTGCCAGCAGTAGCGGGAGTACCAATGAGCAGTTCTTC